Following are 9 T cell receptor beta chains from one sample sequenced in a study of shared clonotypes between healthy human individuals. Some clones are missing from TCRdb's copy, which holds only in-frame ones; the method was immunoSEQ multiplex PCR. The data show over 800,000 clones, with 92% seen just once and around 24% held by the top ten. Naive CD8 cells, CD45RO-negative and positively selected for CCR7, excluded terminally differentiated effector memory CD45RA+ cells. Sequenced input: naive CD8+ T cells sorted from blood. The source is a man aged 25 to 45 in good health.

Written as DNA, the CDR3 is TGTGCCAGCAGCCCCGACAAAGACAATGAGCAGTTCTTC. Translating it yields CASSPDKDNEQFF. This chain links TRBV11-3 with TRBJ2-1; D not certain. V gave up 5 bases and J gave up 5 bases, with 10 bases separating them. The germline V gene encodes CDR1 SGHNT and CDR2 YENEEA. This CDR3 contains 13 residues.

The chain couples TRBV4-3 to TRBJ2-1; the D gene could be TRBD1 or TRBD2 (5 bases each). The CDR3 spans 13 residues. Trimming shortened V by 1 base and J by 12 bases, and 13 bases separated the two germline ends. Germline assignment: CDR1 LGHNA and CDR2 YSLEER. The CDR3 region has the DNA TGCGCCAGCAGCCAAGGTTGGGGGACGGGGCAGTTCTTC. Its translation is CASSQGWGTGQFF.

The CDR3 spells CASSLAGTQGYGYTF. The CDR3 bases are TGCGCCAGCAGCTTGGCCGGGACTCAGGGGTATGGCTACACCTTC. The genes are TRBV5-1 and TRBJ1-2, with D possibly TRBD1 on 6 matching bases. The CDR3 consists of 15 residues. Germline CDR1 and CDR2: SGHRS and YFSETQ. V dropped 0 bases and J dropped 5 bases, with 14 bases sitting between them.

V is TRBV9 and J is TRBJ2-1; D gene unclear. The CDR3 is made up of 14 amino acids. Germline CDR1 reads SGDLS; CDR2 reads YYNGEE. V gave up 0 bases and J gave up 3 bases, with 7 bases separating them. Here the CDR3 reads CASSVDPGYNEQFF. The CDR3 nucleotides are TGTGCCAGCAGCGTAGATCCGGGCTACAATGAGCAGTTCTTC.

This clone was counted once. The chain couples TRBV6-5 to TRBJ2-1; 8 positions agree with TRBD1. The V and J ends lost 4 bases and 5 bases, in that order; junction bases with no gene match: 7. Germline V gives CDR1 MNHEY, CDR2 SVGAGI. The CDR3 covers 15 residues. The CDR3 nucleotides are TGTGCCAGCAGTTCTCCGGGACAGGCAAACAATGAGCAGTTCTTC. Residues: CASSSPGQANNEQFF.

The chain has TRBV10-3 and TRBJ2-6, with 9 bases matching TRBD1. The J segment lost 0 bases and the V segment lost 0 bases, leaving 9 bases of the junction unmatched. The length of the CDR3 is 20 residues. CDR1 is ENHRY and CDR2 is SYGVKD in the germline V gene. In DNA, the CDR3 is TGTGCCATCAGTGAGTCTAAGGGGACAGGGAGGTTCTCTGGGGCCAACGTCCTGACTTTC. The encoded protein is CAISESKGTGRFSGANVLTF.

V is TRBV25-1 and J is TRBJ2-7; 8 bases line up with TRBD2. J gave up 3 bases and V 4 bases, and 8 bases lay outside the gene matches. Per germline, CDR1 MGHDK and CDR2 SYGVNS. The CDR3 consists of 15 residues. As DNA, the CDR3 is TGTGCCAGCAGTGGGGCGGGGGGCCAAGACTACGAGCAGTACTTC. Translating gives CASSGAGGQDYEQYF.

V and J are TRBV27 and TRBJ2-1, with TRBD1 matching over 7 bases. This CDR3 has 15 residues. V gave up 8 bases and J gave up 5 bases; unmatched junction bases: 12. Per germline, CDR1 MNHEY and CDR2 SMNVEV (reference sequence). This chain's CDR3 is CASAIPTGFNNEQFF. The CDR3 DNA reads TGTGCCAGCGCTATTCCGACAGGGTTTAACAATGAGCAGTTCTTC.

The chain recombines TRBV11-2 with TRBJ1-1; no definite D call. The CDR3 spans 14 residues. Germline CDR1 reads SGHAT; CDR2 reads FQNNGV. V was clipped by 7 bases and J by 1 base, with 13 bases between them. CDR3 nucleotides: TGTGCCAGCACCCGAGGCAGCGCGAACACTGAAGCTTTCTTT. This gives the protein CASTRGSANTEAFF.